This TCR beta chain is drawn from a study of blood T cell repertoires in COVID-19. As for the study in general: Spain, Italy and the United States supplied samples that represented acute and convalescent COVID-19. PBMCs, B-cell-depleted T cells, or T cells were the source of the cDNA or gDNA that made up the material.

Per germline, CDR1 LGHNA and CDR2 YSLEER. The J segment lost 5 bases and the V segment lost 0 bases, leaving 6 bases of the junction unmatched. The CDR3 extends over 15 amino acids. The authors' processing: Amplification of reference gene primers provided the estimated nucleated cell counts. Profiled with immunoSEQ multiplex PCR; TCRdb holds only in-frame clones, not every one. V and J calls and clone size are those listed in that table; D and trimming were worked out from the DNA. The repertoire holds approximately 150,000 clones, with about 86% as singletons. This chain uses TRBV4-3 with TRBJ2-5; TRBD1 agrees at 7 bases. Material for sequencing was peripheral blood. This clonotype was sampled from a woman in her fifties or sixties with acute or convalescent COVID-19. CDR3 nucleotides: TGCGCCAGCAGCCAAGAGACAGGGCGAGGGGAGACCCAGTACTTC. Amino acid sequence: CASSQETGRGETQYF.